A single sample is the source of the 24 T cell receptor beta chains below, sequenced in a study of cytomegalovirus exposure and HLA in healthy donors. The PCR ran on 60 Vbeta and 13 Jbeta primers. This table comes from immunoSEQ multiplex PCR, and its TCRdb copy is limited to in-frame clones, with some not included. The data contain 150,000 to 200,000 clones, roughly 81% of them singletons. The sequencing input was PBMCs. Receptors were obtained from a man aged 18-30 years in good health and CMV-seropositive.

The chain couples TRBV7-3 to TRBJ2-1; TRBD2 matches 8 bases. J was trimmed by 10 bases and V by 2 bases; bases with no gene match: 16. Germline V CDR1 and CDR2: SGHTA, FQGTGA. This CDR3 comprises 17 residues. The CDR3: CASSLRPSGGEPREQFF. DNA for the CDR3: TGTGCCAGCAGCTTACGTCCTTCGGGGGGGGAACCCAGGGAGCAGTTCTTC.

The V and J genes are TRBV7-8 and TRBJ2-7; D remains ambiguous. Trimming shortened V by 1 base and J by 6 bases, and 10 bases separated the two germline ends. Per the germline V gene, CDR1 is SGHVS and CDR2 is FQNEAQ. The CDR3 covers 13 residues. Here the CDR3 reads CASSLDVTGEQYF. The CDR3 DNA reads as TGTGCCAGCAGCTTAGACGTAACCGGCGAGCAGTACTTC.

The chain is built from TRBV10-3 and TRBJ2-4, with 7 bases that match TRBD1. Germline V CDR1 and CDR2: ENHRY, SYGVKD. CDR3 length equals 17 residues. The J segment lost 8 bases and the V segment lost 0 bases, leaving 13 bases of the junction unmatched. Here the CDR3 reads CAISESTTGSNRDIQYF. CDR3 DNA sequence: TGTGCCATCAGTGAGTCGACGACAGGGTCTAACCGAGACATTCAGTACTTC.

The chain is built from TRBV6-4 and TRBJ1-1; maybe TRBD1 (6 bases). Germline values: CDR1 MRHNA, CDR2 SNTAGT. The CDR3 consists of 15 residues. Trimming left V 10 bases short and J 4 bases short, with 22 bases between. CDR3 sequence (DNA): TGTGCCACGAGAGGGGGAAGGCCGGGTTTCACTGAAGCTTTCTTT. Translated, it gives CATRGGRPGFTEAFF.

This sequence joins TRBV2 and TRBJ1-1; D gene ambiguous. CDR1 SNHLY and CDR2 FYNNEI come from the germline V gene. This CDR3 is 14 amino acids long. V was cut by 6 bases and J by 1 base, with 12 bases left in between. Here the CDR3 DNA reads TGTGCCAGCAGACAATCTTTCAGGAACACTGAAGCTTTCTTT. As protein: CASRQSFRNTEAFF.

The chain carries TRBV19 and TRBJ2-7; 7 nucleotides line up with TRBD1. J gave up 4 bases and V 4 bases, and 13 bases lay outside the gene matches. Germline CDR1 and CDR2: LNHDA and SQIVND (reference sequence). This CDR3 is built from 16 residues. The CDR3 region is CASSSAAGGAPYEQYF. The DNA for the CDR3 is TGTGCCAGTAGTAGTGCGGCAGGGGGAGCCCCTTACGAGCAGTACTTC. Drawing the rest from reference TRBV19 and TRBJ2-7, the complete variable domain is DGGITQSPKYLFRKEGQNVTLSCEQNLNHDAMYWYRQDPGQGLRLIYYSQIVNDFQKGDIAEGYSVSREKKESFPLTVTSAQKNPTAFYLCASSSAAGGAPYEQYFGPGTRLTVT.

The CDR3 nucleotides read TGTGCCAGCAGTTCCAGGGGCGGGGGGACCCAGTACTTC. This translates into CASSSRGGGTQYF. The chain links TRBV7-2 to TRBJ2-5, with a tentative D call TRBD2 (7 bases). CDR3 length: 13 amino acids. Germline CDR1 reads SGHTA; CDR2 reads FQGNSA. Trimming left V 6 bases short and J 7 bases short, with 15 bases between.

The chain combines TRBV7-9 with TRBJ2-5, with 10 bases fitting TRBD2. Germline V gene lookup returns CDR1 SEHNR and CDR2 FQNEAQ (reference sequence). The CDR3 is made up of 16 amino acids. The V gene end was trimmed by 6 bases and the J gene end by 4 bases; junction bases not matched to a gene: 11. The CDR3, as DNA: TGTGCCAGCAGTCTAGGGCGAGCGGGGGGGCCAGAGACCCAGTACTTC. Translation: CASSLGRAGGPETQYF.

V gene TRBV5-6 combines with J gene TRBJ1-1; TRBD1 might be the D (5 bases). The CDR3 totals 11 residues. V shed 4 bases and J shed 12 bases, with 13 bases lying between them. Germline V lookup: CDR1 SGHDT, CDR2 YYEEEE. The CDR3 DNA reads TGTGCCAGCAGCGCGTGGGGGGAGACTTTCTTT. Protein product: CASSAWGETFF.

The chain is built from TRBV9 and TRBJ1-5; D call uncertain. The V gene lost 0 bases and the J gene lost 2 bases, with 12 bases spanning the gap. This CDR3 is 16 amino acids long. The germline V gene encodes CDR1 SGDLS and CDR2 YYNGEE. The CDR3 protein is CASSVDPGMGNQPQHF. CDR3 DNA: TGTGCCAGCAGCGTAGATCCGGGAATGGGCAATCAGCCCCAGCATTTT.

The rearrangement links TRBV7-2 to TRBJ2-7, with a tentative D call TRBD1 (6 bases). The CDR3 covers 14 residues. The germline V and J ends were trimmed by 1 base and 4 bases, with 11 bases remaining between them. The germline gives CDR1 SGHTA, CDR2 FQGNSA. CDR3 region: CASSLVGGEYEQYF. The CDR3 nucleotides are TGTGCCAGCAGCTTAGTAGGGGGAGAGTACGAGCAGTACTTC.

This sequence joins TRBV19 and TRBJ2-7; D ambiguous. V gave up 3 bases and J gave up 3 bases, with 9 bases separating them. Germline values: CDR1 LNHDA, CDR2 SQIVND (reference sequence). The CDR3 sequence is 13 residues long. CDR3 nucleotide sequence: TGTGCCAGTAGTATTGTGTTACTCTACGAGCAGTACTTC. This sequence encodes CASSIVLLYEQYF.

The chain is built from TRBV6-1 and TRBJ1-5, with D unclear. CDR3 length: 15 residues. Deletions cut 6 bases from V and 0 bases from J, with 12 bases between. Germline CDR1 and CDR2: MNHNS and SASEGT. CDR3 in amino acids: CASRAAGYSNQPQHF. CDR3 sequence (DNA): TGTGCCAGCAGGGCTGCGGGTTATAGCAATCAGCCCCAGCATTTT.

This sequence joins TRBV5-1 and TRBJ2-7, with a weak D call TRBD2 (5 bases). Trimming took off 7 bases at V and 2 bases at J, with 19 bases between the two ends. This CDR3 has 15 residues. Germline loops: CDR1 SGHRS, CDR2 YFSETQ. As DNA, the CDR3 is TGCGCCAGCGCCTCAGGAATAGCGTTCACCTACGAGCAGTACTTC. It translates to CASASGIAFTYEQYF.

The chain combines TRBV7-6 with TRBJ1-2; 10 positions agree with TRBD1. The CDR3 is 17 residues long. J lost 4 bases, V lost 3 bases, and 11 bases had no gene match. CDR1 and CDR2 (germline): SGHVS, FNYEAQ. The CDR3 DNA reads TGTGCCAGCAGCTTGGGGACCCCGGGACAGGGGTTCTATGGCTACACCTTC. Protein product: CASSLGTPGQGFYGYTF.

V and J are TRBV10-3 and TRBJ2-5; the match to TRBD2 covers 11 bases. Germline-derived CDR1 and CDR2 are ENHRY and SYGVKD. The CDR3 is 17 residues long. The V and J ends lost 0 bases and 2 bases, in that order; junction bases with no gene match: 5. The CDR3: CAISESKASGGQETQYF. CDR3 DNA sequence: TGTGCCATCAGTGAGTCGAAGGCTAGCGGGGGGCAAGAGACCCAGTACTTC.

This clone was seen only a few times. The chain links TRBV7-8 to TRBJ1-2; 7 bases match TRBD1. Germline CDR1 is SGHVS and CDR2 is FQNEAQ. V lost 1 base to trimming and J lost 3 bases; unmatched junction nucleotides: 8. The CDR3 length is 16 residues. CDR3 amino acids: CASSLELGDRYYGYTF. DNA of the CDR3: TGTGCCAGCAGCTTAGAGCTGGGGGACAGATACTATGGCTACACCTTC.

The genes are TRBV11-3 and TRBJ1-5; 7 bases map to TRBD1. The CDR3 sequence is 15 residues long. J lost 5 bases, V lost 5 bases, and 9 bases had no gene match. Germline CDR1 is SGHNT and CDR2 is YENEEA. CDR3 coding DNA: TGTGCCAGCAGCAAGTCCGGGACAGAAGATCAGCCCCAGCATTTT. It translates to CASSKSGTEDQPQHF.

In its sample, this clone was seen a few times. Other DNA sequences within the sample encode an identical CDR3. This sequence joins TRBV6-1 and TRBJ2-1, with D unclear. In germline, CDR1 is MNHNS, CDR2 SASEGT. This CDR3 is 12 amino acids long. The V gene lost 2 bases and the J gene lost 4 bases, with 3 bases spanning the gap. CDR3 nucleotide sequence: TGTGCCAGCAGTGAATCATACAATGAGCAGTTCTTC. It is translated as CASSESYNEQFF.

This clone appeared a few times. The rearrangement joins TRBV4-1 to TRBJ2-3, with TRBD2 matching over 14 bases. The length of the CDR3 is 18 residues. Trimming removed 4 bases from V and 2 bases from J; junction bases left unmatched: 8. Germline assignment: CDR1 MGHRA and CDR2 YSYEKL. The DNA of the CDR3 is TGCGCCAGCAGCCCCTGGACTAGCGGGGGGACAAACACAGATACGCAGTATTTT. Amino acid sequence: CASSPWTSGGTNTDTQYF.

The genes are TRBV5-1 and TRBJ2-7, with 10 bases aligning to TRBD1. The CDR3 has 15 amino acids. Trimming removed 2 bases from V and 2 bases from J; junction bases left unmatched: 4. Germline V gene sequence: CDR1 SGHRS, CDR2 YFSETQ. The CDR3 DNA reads TGCGCCAGCAGCTTATACGGACAGGGGGCCTACGAGCAGTACTTC. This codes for CASSLYGQGAYEQYF. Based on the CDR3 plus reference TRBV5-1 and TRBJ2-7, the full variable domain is KAGVTQTPRYLIKTRGQQVTLSCSPISGHRSVSWYQQTPGQGLQFLFEYFSETQRNKGNFPGRFSGRQFSNSRSEMNVSTLELGDSALYLCASSLYGQGAYEQYFGPGTRLTVT.

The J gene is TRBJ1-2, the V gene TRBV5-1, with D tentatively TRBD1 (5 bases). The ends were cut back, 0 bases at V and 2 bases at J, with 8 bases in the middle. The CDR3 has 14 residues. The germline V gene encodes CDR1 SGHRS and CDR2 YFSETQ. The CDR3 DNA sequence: TGCGCCAGCAGCTTGGGTCAGGGAAACTATGGCTACACCTTC. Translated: CASSLGQGNYGYTF. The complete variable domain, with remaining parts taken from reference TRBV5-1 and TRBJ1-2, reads KAGVTQTPRYLIKTRGQQVTLSCSPISGHRSVSWYQQTPGQGLQFLFEYFSETQRNKGNFPGRFSGRQFSNSRSEMNVSTLELGDSALYLCASSLGQGNYGYTFGSGTRLTVV.

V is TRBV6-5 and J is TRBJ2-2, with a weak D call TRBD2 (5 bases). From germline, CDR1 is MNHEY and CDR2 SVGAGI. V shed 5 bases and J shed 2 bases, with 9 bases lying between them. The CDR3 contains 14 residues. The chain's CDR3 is CASSRSSNTGELFF. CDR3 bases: TGTGCCAGCAGTAGATCTAGCAACACCGGGGAGCTGTTTTTT.

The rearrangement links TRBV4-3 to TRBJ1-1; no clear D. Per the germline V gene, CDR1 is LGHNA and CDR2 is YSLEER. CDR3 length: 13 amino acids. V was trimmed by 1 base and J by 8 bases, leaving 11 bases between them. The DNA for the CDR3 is TGCGCCAGCAGCCAAGGCTCGGCGGCGGAAGCTTTCTTT. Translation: CASSQGSAAEAFF.